The 12 T cell receptor beta chains in this list originate from one sample, sequenced in a study of monozygotic twins with inflammatory bowel disease (dated by TCRdb to the late 2010s). Library generation was performed with 5' RACE. Sequencing was carried out with an Illumina HiSeq 2500. Following TCRdb reprocessing, every CDR3 protein sequence forms one entry, and DNA is not provided. The sample table includes 110,000 to 150,000 distinct CDR3 sequences. Over 1% of the sample belongs to the ten largest clones. Sequencing used blood. Receptors originate from a human donor with ulcerative colitis or Crohn's disease, or a healthy co-twin of an affected twin (not recorded which).

The chain combines TRBV7-2 with TRBJ1-2; absent DNA, TCRdb's TRBD1 call cannot be checked. CDR3 length: 17 amino acids. Germline-derived CDR1 and CDR2 are SGHTA and FQGNSA. CDR3: CASSFRQGWGSSYGYTF.

This CDR3 reads CAISVADEQYF. V and J are TRBV10-3 and TRBJ2-7. The CDR3 has 11 amino acids. The germline gives CDR1 ENHRY, CDR2 SYGVKD.

V is TRBV20-1 and J is TRBJ1-5; TCRdb returns TRBD1, unconfirmable since there is no DNA. CDR1 DFQATT and CDR2 SNEGSKA come from the germline V gene (reference sequence). CDR3 size: 16 residues. CDR3 protein: CSARDRGQGNNQPQHF.

The chain's CDR3 is CSAPGQGYEQYF. The V and J genes are TRBV20-1 and TRBJ2-7; with no DNA, the TCRdb D assignment of TRBD1 cannot be verified. This CDR3 spans 12 amino acids. Germline CDR1 DFQATT, CDR2 SNEGSKA (reference sequence).

The gene calls are TRBV4-3 and TRBJ1-5; TCRdb lists TRBD1, though no DNA is available to test this call. The CDR3 runs 13 residues. The germline CDR1 and CDR2 sequences are LGHNA and YSLEER. CDR3 amino acids: CASSQTGSQPQHF.

This sequence joins TRBV4-3 and TRBJ2-5; TCRdb lists TRBD2, though no DNA is available to test this call. Germline assignment: CDR1 LGHNA and CDR2 YSLEER. This CDR3 has 17 amino acids. This CDR3 is CASSQEWEGWGQETQYF.

V and J are TRBV7-2 and TRBJ1-1; the TRBD1 assignment by TCRdb is unverifiable without DNA. This CDR3 has 14 residues. CDR1 is SGHTA, CDR2 FQGNSA, per germline. CDR3: CASSLLQQGSEAFF.

V gene TRBV9 combines with J gene TRBJ2-7; TCRdb calls TRBD1, which cannot be checked without DNA. The germline gives CDR1 SGDLS, CDR2 YYNGEE. The CDR3 is 15 residues long. CDR3 sequence reads: CASSVGSRGVNEQYF.

This chain links TRBV7-3 with TRBJ2-3; there is no DNA to check the TCRdb D call of TRBD2. CDR1 and CDR2 from the germline V gene are SGHTA and FQGTGA. There are 17 residues in the CDR3. This chain's CDR3 is CASSTSGRRSSTDTQYF. The full variable domain, completed using reference TRBV7-3 and TRBJ2-3, is GAGVSQTPSNKVTEKGKYVELRCDPISGHTALYWYRQSLGQGPEFLIYFQGTGAADDSGLPNDRFFAVRPEGSVSTLKIQRTERGDSAVYLCASSTSGRRSSTDTQYFGPGTRLTVL.

The V gene is TRBV27, the J gene TRBJ1-1; the D call from TCRdb, TRBD1, cannot be confirmed without DNA. The germline V gene has CDR1 MNHEY and CDR2 SMNVEV (reference sequence). The CDR3 covers 17 residues. CDR3 sequence: CASSLSAPTGLNSEAFF.

The V and J genes are TRBV7-2 and TRBJ2-7; absent DNA, TCRdb's TRBD1 call cannot be checked. CDR1 is SGHTA, CDR2 FQGNSA, per germline. The CDR3 sequence is 15 residues long. CDR3 amino acids: CASSPPGGRSYEQYF.

This chain joins TRBV5-1 and TRBJ1-5; TCRdb returns TRBD1, unconfirmable since there is no DNA. From germline, CDR1 is SGHRS and CDR2 YFSETQ. The CDR3 contains 15 residues. CDR3 loop: CASSLTGTVNQPQHF.